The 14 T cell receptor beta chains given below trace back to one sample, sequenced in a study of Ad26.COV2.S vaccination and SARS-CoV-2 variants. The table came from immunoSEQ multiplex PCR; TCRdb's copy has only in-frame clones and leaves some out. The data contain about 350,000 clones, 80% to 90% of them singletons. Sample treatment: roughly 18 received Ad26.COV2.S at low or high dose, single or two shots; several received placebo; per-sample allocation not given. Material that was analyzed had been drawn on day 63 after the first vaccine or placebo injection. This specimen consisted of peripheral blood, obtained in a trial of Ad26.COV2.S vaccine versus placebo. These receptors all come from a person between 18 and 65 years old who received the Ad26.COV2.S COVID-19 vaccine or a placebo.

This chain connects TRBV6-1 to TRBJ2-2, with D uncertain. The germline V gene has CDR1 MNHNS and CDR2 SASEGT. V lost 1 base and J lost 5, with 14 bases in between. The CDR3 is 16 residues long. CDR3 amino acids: CASSEGSGGRTGELFF. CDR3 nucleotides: TGTGCCAGCAGTGAAGGGTCAGGCGGTCGGACCGGGGAGCTGTTTTTT.

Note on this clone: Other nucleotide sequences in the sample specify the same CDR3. The CDR3 DNA follows: TGTGCCAGCAGCTTAAGCGGCCCCTACGAGCAGTACTTC. Protein: CASSLSGPYEQYF. The V call is TRBV7-2, the J call TRBJ2-7; D is perhaps TRBD2 (5 bases). Germline V gene data show CDR1 as SGHTA and CDR2 as FQGNSA. V gave up 2 bases and J gave up 2 bases, with 7 bases separating them. The CDR3 is made up of 13 amino acids.

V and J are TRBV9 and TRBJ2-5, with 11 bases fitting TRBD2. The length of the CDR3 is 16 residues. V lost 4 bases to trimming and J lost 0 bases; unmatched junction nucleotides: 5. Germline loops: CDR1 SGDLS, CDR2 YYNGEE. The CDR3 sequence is CASSRLAGTYQETQYF. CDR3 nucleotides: TGTGCCAGCAGCAGACTAGCGGGGACCTACCAAGAGACCCAGTACTTC.

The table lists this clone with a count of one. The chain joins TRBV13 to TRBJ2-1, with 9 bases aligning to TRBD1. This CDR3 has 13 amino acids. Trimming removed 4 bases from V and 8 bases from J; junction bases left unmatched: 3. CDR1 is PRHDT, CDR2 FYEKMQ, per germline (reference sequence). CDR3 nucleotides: TGTGCCAGCAGCTCGGACAGGGGCGATGAGCAGTTCTTC. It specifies CASSSDRGDEQFF.

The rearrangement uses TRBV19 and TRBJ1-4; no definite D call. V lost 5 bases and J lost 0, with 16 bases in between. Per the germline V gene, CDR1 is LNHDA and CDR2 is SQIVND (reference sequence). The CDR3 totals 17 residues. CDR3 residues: CASSQQRRIATNEKLFF. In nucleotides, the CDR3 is TGTGCCAGTAGTCAACAGAGGAGAATTGCAACTAATGAAAAACTGTTTTTT.

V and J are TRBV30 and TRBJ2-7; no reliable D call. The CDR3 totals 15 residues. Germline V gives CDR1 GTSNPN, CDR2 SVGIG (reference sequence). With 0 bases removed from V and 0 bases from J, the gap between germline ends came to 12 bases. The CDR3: CAWSVGLASSYEQYF. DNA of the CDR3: TGTGCCTGGAGTGTGGGCCTCGCAAGCTCCTACGAGCAGTACTTC.

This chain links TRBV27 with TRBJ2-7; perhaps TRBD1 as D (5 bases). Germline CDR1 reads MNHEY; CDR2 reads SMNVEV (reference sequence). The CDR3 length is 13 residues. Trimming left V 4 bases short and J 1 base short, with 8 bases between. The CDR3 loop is CASSSRQSYEQYF. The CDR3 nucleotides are TGTGCCAGCAGTTCCCGACAGTCCTACGAGCAGTACTTC.

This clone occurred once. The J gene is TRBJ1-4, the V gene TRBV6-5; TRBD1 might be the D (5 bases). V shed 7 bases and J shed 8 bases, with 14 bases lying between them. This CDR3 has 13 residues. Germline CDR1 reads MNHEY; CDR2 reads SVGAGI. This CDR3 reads CASTGRVGEKLFF. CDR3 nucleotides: TGTGCCAGCACAGGCAGGGTAGGGGAAAAACTGTTTTTT.

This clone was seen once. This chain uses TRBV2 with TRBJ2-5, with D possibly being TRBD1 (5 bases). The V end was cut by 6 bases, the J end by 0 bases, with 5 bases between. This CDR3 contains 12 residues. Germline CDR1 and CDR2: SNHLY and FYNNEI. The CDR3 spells CASRTDQETQYF. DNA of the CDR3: TGTGCCAGCAGGACAGACCAAGAGACCCAGTACTTC. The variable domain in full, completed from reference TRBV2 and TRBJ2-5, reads EPEVTQTPSHQVTQMGQEVILRCVPISNHLYFYWYRQILGQKVEFLVSFYNNEISEKSEIFDDQFSVERPDGSNFTLKIRSTKLEDSAMYFCASRTDQETQYFGPGTRLLVL.

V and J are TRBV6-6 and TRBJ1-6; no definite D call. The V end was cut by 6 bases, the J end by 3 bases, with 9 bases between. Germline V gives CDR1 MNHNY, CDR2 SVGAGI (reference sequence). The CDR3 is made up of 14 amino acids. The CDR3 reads CASSYENYNSPLHF. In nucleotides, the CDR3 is TGTGCCAGCAGCTACGAGAACTATAATTCACCCCTCCACTTT.

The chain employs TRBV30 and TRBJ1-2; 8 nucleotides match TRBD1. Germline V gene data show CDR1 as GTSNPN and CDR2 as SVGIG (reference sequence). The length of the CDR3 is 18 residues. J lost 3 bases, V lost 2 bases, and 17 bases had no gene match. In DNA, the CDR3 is TGTGCCTGGAGTCTCCAGGGGGCAGGGATCGGGTATTACTATGGCTACACCTTC. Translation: CAWSLQGAGIGYYYGYTF.

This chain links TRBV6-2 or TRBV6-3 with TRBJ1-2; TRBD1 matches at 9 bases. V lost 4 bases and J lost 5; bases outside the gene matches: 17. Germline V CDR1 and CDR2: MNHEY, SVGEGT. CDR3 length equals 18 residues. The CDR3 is CASSSRNRGRMREYGYTF. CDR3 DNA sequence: TGTGCCAGCAGTTCCCGGAACAGGGGGCGCATGAGGGAATATGGCTACACCTTC.

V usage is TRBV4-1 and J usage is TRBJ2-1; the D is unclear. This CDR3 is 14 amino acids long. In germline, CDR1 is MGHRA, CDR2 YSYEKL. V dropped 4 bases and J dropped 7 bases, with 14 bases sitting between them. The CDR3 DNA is TGCGCCAGCAGCCCCACGGTGGAAGTAAATGAGCAGTTCTTC. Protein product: CASSPTVEVNEQFF.

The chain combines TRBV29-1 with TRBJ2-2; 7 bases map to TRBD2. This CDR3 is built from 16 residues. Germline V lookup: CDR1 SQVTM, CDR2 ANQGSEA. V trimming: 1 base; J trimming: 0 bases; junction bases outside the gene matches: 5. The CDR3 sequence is CSVEAGGEANTGELFF. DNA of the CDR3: TGCAGCGTTGAAGCGGGGGGAGAGGCGAACACCGGGGAGCTGTTTTTT.